Following are 4 T cell receptor beta chains from one sample sequenced in a study of response to subunit inactivated influenza vaccine (dated by TCRdb to the late 2010s). The library was prepared using RT-PCR. Sequencing took place on an Illumina HiSeq 2500. The raw public reads went through TCRdb reprocessing: fastp at Q25, MiXCR clone calling, in-frame beta chains kept. Under each unique CDR3 protein, matching rows form one entry showing the most common genes and DNA. The sample has roughly 630,000 distinct CDR3 sequences on record, about 15% of them singletons. Jointly, the top ten make up 6% to 9.5% of the sample. The material sequenced was PBMCs from blood, taken approximately 15 days before vaccination. The receptors shown here come from a man in his forties or fifties who received an inactivated influenza vaccine. Donor details come from another sample of the same person, matched by shared clones.

This clonotype was detected only a few times. CDR3 in amino acids: CASSQERGADYGYTF. The CDR3 DNA reads TGTGCCAGCAGCCAAGAGCGGGGCGCCGATTATGGCTACACCTTC. This rearrangement joins TRBV4-2 to TRBJ1-2; D is possibly TRBD1 (5 bases). CDR3 length: 15 residues. The V end was cut by 0 bases, the J end by 5 bases, with 13 bases between. Germline V gene lookup returns CDR1 LGHNA and CDR2 YNFKEQ.

This clonotype appeared many times. The J gene is TRBJ2-2, the V gene TRBV12-3 or TRBV12-4; TRBD2 aligns across 15 bases. The trim removed 5 bases at V and 1 base at J, leaving 11 bases unmatched. The CDR3 extends over 20 amino acids. The CDR3 here is CASSQRTSGRARKNTGELFF. Here the CDR3 DNA reads TGTGCCAGCAGTCAACGGACTAGCGGGAGGGCAAGGAAGAACACCGGGGAGCTGTTTTTT.

This clonotype was counted between two and nine times. This chain connects TRBV20-1 to TRBJ2-1, with TRBD2 as a possible D gene (5 bases). The CDR3 contains 15 residues. Germline V lookup: CDR1 DFQATT, CDR2 SNEGSKA (reference sequence). Trimming removed 6 bases at V and 5 bases at J, with 20 bases between. CDR3 DNA: TGCAGTGCCCTGGGAGCCGGGCAAGGTAACAATGAGCAGTTCTTC. This translates into CSALGAGQGNNEQFF.

The gene calls are TRBV4-3 and TRBJ2-1; D unresolved. Germline-derived CDR1 and CDR2 are LGHNA and YSLEER. This CDR3 region has 13 residues. Trimming cost V 1 base and J 6 bases, with 7 bases left between them. CDR3 sequence: CASSQVESNEQFF. CDR3 nucleotides: TGCGCCAGCAGCCAAGTAGAAAGCAATGAGCAGTTCTTC.